Listed below are T cell receptor beta chains from one sample, sequenced in a study of blood T cell repertoires in COVID-19. Sequencing was performed with immunoSEQ multiplex PCR; in TCRdb, only in-frame clones are kept and a portion is missing. The sample carries approximately 400,000 clones, roughly 86% recorded once. Sequencing used PBMCs or T cells enriched from blood (not recorded which). All receptors derive from a man aged 30 to 45 who had recovered from COVID-19. Each CDR3 is given with its conserved first and last residue. Fields, in order: V gene, J gene, D gene, clone size, CDR3 DNA, CDR3 protein. D genes are given only for firm matches. Clone size, where shown, is once, few, many, or a class for clones that have expanded.

TRBV9	TRBJ1-3	-	-	TGTGCCAGCAGCGTAGCCTCCGCCGACAATCCTGGAAACACCATATATTTT	CASSVASADNPGNTIYF
TRBV4-3	TRBJ2-3	-	-	TGCGCCAGCAGCCAAGAAGGGTTCCGGGGGACTAGCACAGATACGCAGTATTTT	CASSQEGFRGTSTDTQYF
TRBV10-2	TRBJ2-1	TRBD2	-	TGCGCCAGCAGTGGCCTAGCGGGGGGCCTGGGAAATGAGCAGTTCTTC	CASSGLAGGLGNEQFF
TRBV6-1	TRBJ1-2	-	-	TGTGCCAGCAGTGAAGGCGTGCAACATGGCTACACCTTC	CASSEGVQHGYTF
TRBV30	TRBJ1-1	-	-	TGTGCCTGGAGTGTACGACGGGAGAACACTGAAGCTTTCTTT	CAWSVRRENTEAFF
TRBV7-2	TRBJ1-5	TRBD1	-	TGTGCCAGCAGCAGGACAGGGGGCAGTCAGCCCCAGCATTTT	CASSRTGGSQPQHF
TRBV11-2	TRBJ1-4	TRBD1	-	TGTGCCAGCAGCTTGGGGACAGAGAGTAAAAAACTGTTTTTT	CASSLGTESKKLFF
TRBV4-2	TRBJ2-3	-	-	TGTGCCAGCACTCACACAGGGTCCACAGATACGCAGTATTTT	CASTHTGSTDTQYF
TRBV30	TRBJ2-7	-	-	TGTGCCTGGACTGCGGGTTACGAGCAGTACTTC	CAWTAGYEQYF
TRBV27	TRBJ2-7	TRBD2	-	TGTGCCAGCAGTTTCGGCGGGGGGTACGAGCAGTACTTC	CASSFGGGYEQYF
TRBV7-9	TRBJ1-1	-	-	TGTGCCAGCAGCGCGGGGGGTAGTGTAGCTTTCTTT	CASSAGGSVAFF
TRBV30	TRBJ2-5	-	-	TGTGCCTTCCTCTTTCTAGAAGAGACCCAGTACTTC	CAFLFLEETQYF
TRBV7-9	TRBJ1-1	-	-	TGTGCCAGCAGCTTAGTAGAGGCGCCCGCTTTCTTT	CASSLVEAPAFF
TRBV3-1/TRBV3-2	TRBJ1-2	-	-	TGTGCCAGCAGCCAAGAGGGCCAGCTCGGCGGCTACACCTTC	CASSQEGQLGGYTF
TRBV7-2	TRBJ2-5	-	-	TGTGCCAGCAGCTTAGCCTCGAGAGAGACCCAGTACTTC	CASSLASRETQYF
TRBV7-2	TRBJ1-4	TRBD1	-	TGTGCCAGCAGCTTAGCGGGACCCGGGACAGGCTTGGGAAAACTGTTTTTT	CASSLAGPGTGLGKLFF
TRBV14	TRBJ2-7	-	few	TGTGCCAGCAGCCAAGATAAAGGACTCCGCTACGAGCAGTACTTC	CASSQDKGLRYEQYF
TRBV7-9	TRBJ1-3	-	-	TGTGCCAGCAGCTTAAGCTCTGATGGAAACACCATATATTTT	CASSLSSDGNTIYF
TRBV11-2	TRBJ1-3	-	-	TGTGCCAGCAGCTTCCCGGTCTCTGGAAACACCATATATTTT	CASSFPVSGNTIYF
TRBV3-1/TRBV3-2	TRBJ1-3	TRBD1	-	TGTGCCAGCAGCCAGACGACAGGGTATTCCTCTGGAAACACCATATATTTT	CASSQTTGYSSGNTIYF
TRBV6-5	TRBJ1-3	TRBD1	-	TGTGCCAGCAGTTGGGACAGGGGTTCTGGAAACACCATATATTTT	CASSWDRGSGNTIYF
TRBV7-2	TRBJ2-1	-	-	TGTGCCAGCAGCCCCCTTCAGGGGAATGAGCAGTTCTTC	CASSPLQGNEQFF
TRBV6-2/TRBV6-3	TRBJ2-7	TRBD2	-	TGTGCCAGCAGTGTTACTAGCGGGGGAACCTACGAGCAGTACTTC	CASSVTSGGTYEQYF
TRBV7-3	TRBJ2-5	-	once	TGTGCCAGCAGTCGTAGCGGAAAAGAGACCCAGTACTTC	CASSRSGKETQYF
TRBV19	TRBJ1-2	-	-	TGTGCCAGTAGTACCAGGACTGTCCCCTCCTATGGCTACACCTTC	CASSTRTVPSYGYTF
TRBV18	TRBJ2-1	TRBD2	-	TGTGCCAGCTCACCACAGCGGGAAACCTACAATGAGCAGTTCTTC	CASSPQRETYNEQFF
TRBV30	TRBJ2-5	-	-	TGTGCCTGGAGCCTCCTCAGAGGGGAGACCCAGTACTTC	CAWSLLRGETQYF
TRBV14	TRBJ2-7	-	-	TGTGCCAGCAGCCTCGAGCCGGGACTCAGATTAAGGCAGTACTTC	CASSLEPGLRLRQYF
TRBV6-4	TRBJ1-5	-	-	TGTGCCAGCAGTGACTACAGGGATAGCAATCAGCCCCAGCATTTT	CASSDYRDSNQPQHF
TRBV7-2	TRBJ2-1	-	-	TGTGCCAGCAGCTTAGTAGCCAACAATGAGCAGTTCTTC	CASSLVANNEQFF
TRBV7-8	TRBJ1-3	-	-	TGTGCCAGCAGCCAGGGACATCCTAGCTCTGGAAACACCATATATTTT	CASSQGHPSSGNTIYF
TRBV29-1	TRBJ1-2	TRBD1	-	TGCAGCGGGCGGACAGGGGCGAACTATGGCTACACCTTC	CSGRTGANYGYTF
TRBV5-1	TRBJ1-2	-	-	TGCGCCAGCAGCTTGGATTCAAACTATGGCTACACCTTC	CASSLDSNYGYTF
TRBV5-1	TRBJ1-3	-	-	TGCGCCAGCAGCCCTAGGGGCCCTAGCTCTGGAAACACCATATATTTT	CASSPRGPSSGNTIYF
TRBV6-2/TRBV6-3	TRBJ1-1	-	once	TGTGCCAGCAGTGTCTCGTCGGCCGGCGGTGAAGCTTTCTTT	CASSVSSAGGEAFF
TRBV4-2	TRBJ2-4	TRBD1	-	TGTGCCAGCAGCCAACCGGGACAGCAAAACATTCAGTACTTC	CASSQPGQQNIQYF
TRBV4-1	TRBJ2-3	-	once	TGCGCCAGCAGCCAAGTCCCACTAGGCACAGATACGCAGTATTTT	CASSQVPLGTDTQYF
TRBV5-1	TRBJ2-1	-	-	TGCGCCAGCAGCTTGGTGGGCTCGGGGTTCTACAATGAGCAGTTCTTC	CASSLVGSGFYNEQFF
TRBV12-3/TRBV12-4	TRBJ2-7	-	once	TGTGCCAGCAGTTTAGGTCAGGAGCAGTACTTC	CASSLGQEQYF
TRBV7-9	TRBJ1-2	-	-	TGTGCCAGCAGCACCCCACAGGGCCTTGGCTACACCTTC	CASSTPQGLGYTF
TRBV12-3/TRBV12-4	TRBJ1-5	-	-	TGTGCCAGCACCCATCGGGTAGGTCAGCCCCAGCATTTT	CASTHRVGQPQHF
TRBV7-9	TRBJ1-3	-	-	TGTGCCAGCAGCCATGTTGGCGGGGTGTCTGGAAACACCATATATTTT	CASSHVGGVSGNTIYF
TRBV6-5	TRBJ2-1	-	-	TGTGCCAGCAGTTACTCGAGGGGGGGCGCCTACAATGAGCAGTTCTTC	CASSYSRGGAYNEQFF
TRBV6-6	TRBJ1-3	-	-	TGTGCCAGCAGATCAGACAGCTCTGGAAACACCATATATTTT	CASRSDSSGNTIYF
TRBV4-3	TRBJ2-2	-	-	TGCGCCAGCAGCCAAGATCACCACAGCGGCATCACCGGGGAGCTGTTTTTT	CASSQDHHSGITGELFF
TRBV18	TRBJ1-4	-	-	TGTGCCAGCTCCCCGACGGAGGGTGCACTGTTTTTT	CASSPTEGALFF
TRBV5-4	TRBJ1-4	TRBD1	-	TGTGCCAGCAGTAAACAGGGGGTTAATGAAAAACTGTTTTTT	CASSKQGVNEKLFF
TRBV4-1	TRBJ1-2	-	few	TGCGCCAGCAGTCGTAGGACAGACTATGGCTACACCTTC	CASSRRTDYGYTF
TRBV23-1	TRBJ1-5	-	-	TGCGCCAGCTGGCAGAAATTCAGGGGTAATCAGCCCCAGCATTTT	CASWQKFRGNQPQHF
TRBV15	TRBJ2-4	TRBD1	-	TGTGCCACCAGCAGAGAGAGTTGGGACAGAACTTCTCTAGCCAAAAACATTCAGTACTTC	CATSRESWDRTSLAKNIQYF